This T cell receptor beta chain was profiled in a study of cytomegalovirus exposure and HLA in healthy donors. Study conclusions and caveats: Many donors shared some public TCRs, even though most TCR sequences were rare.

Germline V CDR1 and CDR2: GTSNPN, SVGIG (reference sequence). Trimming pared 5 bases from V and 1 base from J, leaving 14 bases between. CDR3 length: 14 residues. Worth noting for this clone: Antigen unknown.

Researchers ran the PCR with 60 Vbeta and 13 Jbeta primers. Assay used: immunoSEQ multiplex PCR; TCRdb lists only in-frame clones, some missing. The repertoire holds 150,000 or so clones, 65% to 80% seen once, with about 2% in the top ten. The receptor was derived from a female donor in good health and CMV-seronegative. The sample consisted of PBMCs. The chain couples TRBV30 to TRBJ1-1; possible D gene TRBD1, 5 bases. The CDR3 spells CAWSTGAPNTEAFF. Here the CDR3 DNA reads TGTGCCTGGTCCACTGGGGCCCCGAACACTGAAGCTTTCTTT.